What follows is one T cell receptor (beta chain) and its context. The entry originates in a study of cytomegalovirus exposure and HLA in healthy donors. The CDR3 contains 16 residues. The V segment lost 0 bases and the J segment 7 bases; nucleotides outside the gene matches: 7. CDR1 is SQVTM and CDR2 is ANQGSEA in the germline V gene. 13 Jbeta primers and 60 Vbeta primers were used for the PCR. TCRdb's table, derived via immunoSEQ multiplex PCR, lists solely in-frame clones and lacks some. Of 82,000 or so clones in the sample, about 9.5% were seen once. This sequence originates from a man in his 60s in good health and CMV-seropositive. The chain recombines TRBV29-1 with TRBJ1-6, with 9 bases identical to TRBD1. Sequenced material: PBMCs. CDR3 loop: CSVEERATGGNSPLHF. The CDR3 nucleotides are TGCAGCGTTGAAGAAAGAGCTACAGGGGGCAATTCACCCCTCCACTTT.